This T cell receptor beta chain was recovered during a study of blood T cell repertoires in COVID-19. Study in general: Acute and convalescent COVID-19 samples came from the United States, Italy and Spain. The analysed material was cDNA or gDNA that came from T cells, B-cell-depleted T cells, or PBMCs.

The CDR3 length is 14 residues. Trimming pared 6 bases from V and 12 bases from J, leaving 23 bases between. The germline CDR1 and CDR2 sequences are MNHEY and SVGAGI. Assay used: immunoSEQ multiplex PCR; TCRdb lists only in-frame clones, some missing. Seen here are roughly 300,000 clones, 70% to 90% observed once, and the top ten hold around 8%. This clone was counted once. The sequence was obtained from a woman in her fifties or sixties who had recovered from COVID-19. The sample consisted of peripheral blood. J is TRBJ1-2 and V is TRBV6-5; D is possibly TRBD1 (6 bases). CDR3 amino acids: CASRYTQQGVFDTF. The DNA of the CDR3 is TGTGCCAGCAGGTATACGCAACAGGGTGTATTCGACACCTTC.